The source of this T cell receptor (beta chain) is a study of high-grade serous ovarian cancer treatment subgroups. Study-level background: Mean per sample: approximately 13,000 reads, around 7,300 unique TCR beta rearrangements.

On this clone: Its antigen is not identified.

The table came from immunoSEQ multiplex PCR; TCRdb's copy has only in-frame clones and leaves some out. The profile shows approximately 6,200 clones, roughly 83% of them singletons. The CDR3 runs to 17 residues. Germline loops: CDR1 MGHRA, CDR2 YSYEKL. V was pared by 3 bases and J by 1 base, with 9 bases of the junction left unmatched. Tumor samples were taken before definitive surgery or chemotherapy. Whole-study results and caveats: Repertoire similarity ranged roughly 0.1 to 0.79 between tumors of one patient. Clonal relatedness tracked neoantigen level, and by trend copy number and mutation load.

This receptor was taken from a human donor with high-grade serous ovarian cancer. This chain links TRBV4-1 with TRBJ1-3; TRBD1 agrees at 7 bases. Source material: tumor tissue. The CDR3 region is CASSHTPWDRSGNTIYF. DNA of the CDR3: TGCGCCAGCAGCCACACGCCGTGGGACAGATCTGGAAACACCATATATTTT.